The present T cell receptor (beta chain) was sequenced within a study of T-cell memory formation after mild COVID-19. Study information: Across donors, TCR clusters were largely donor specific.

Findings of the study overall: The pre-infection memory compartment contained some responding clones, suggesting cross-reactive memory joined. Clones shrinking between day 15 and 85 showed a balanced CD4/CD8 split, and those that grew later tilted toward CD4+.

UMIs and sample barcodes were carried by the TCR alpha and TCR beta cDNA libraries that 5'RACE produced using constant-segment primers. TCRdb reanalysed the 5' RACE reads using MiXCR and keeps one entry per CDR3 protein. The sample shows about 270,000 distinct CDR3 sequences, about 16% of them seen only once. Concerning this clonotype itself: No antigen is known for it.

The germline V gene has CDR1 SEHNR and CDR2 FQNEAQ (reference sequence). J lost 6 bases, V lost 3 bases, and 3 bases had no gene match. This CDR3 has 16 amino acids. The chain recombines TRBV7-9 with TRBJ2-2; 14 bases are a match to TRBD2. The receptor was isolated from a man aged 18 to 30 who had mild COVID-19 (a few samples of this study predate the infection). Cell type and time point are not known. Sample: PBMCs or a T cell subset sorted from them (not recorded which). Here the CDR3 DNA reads TGTGCCAGCAGCTTCGCGACTAGCGGGGGGGCCGGGGAGCTGTTTTTT. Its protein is CASSFATSGGAGELFF.